Listed below are T cell receptor beta chains from one sample, sequenced in a study of T cells expressing NK-cell markers. TCRdb re-called the 5' RACE reads and shows each CDR3 protein once, DNA omitted. In total, the table holds almost 450,000 distinct CDR3 sequences. Material: blood T cells: a sorted CD56 or NKG2C T cell subset, CD4+ or CD8+ T cells, or bulk PBMC T cells (not recorded which). All receptors derive from a woman aged 18 to 69 in good health. Both conserved end residues are part of each CDR3. Each record gives: V gene, J gene, CDR3 protein.

>TRBV4-1|TRBJ2-1
CASSQLARPPNEQFF
>TRBV6-1|TRBJ1-6
CASSERTGGLSNSPLHF
>TRBV12-3/TRBV12-4|TRBJ2-1
CASSLRSGGTYNEQFF
>TRBV5-6|TRBJ2-3
CASSRRVAGPTDTQYF
>TRBV5-1|TRBJ2-2
CASSLARASSLAGELFF
>TRBV7-9|TRBJ2-7
CASSFGGAILEQYF
>TRBV7-9|TRBJ2-7
CASSLARAEQYF
>TRBV20-1|TRBJ1-5
CSARQGQGMGPQHF
>TRBV13|TRBJ2-7
CASSRDSGTDYEQYF
>TRBV7-6|TRBJ1-2
CASSLDGRLYYGYTF
>TRBV27|TRBJ2-1
CASSSRGIDAYNEQFF
>TRBV20-1|TRBJ1-1
CSAGGGDRIMNTEAFF
>TRBV7-7|TRBJ2-5
CASSYRGIGETQYF
>TRBV7-2|TRBJ1-1
CASSPGGLYTEAFF
>TRBV30|TRBJ2-1
CAWSVPGTGVLNEQFF
>TRBV6-1|TRBJ1-5
CASSSSGLSNQPQHF
>TRBV7-3|TRBJ2-1
CASSFPGTSSNEQFF
>TRBV10-3|TRBJ2-5
CAISGSFTSGQETQYF
>TRBV20-1|TRBJ2-7
CSARDDYNYFEQYF
>TRBV5-1|TRBJ2-3
CASSGRGAGTDTQYF
>TRBV11-2|TRBJ1-2
CASSPFGGIDSYGYTF
>TRBV6-2/TRBV6-3|TRBJ1-2
CASSTTGQGIPYGYTF
>TRBV20-1|TRBJ2-3
CSASHAPDTQYF
>TRBV4-3|TRBJ2-2
CASSQEEANTGELFF
>TRBV12-3/TRBV12-4|TRBJ2-3
CASLSAGVGTDTQYF
>TRBV15|TRBJ2-1
CATSRDMSGSGKYNEQFF
>TRBV7-3|TRBJ2-2
CASSLLGGGVTGELFF
>TRBV5-4|TRBJ2-3
CASSYPSRPGGPDTQYF
>TRBV20-1|TRBJ2-3
CSAHLRDTSTDTQYF
>TRBV12-3/TRBV12-4|TRBJ2-1
CASSFSGGGFNEQFF
>TRBV29-1|TRBJ1-2
CSVEAVDRASYTF
>TRBV7-2|TRBJ2-3
CASSYPGTGISDTQYF
>TRBV5-1|TRBJ2-2
CASSLEGSGELFF
>TRBV20-1|TRBJ1-4
CSATPRDRDLRKLFF
>TRBV6-2/TRBV6-3|TRBJ2-2
CASNRGSETGELFF
>TRBV27|TRBJ2-7
CASSFSIEGSYEQYF
>TRBV11-2|TRBJ2-1
CASSATSGGNNEQFF
>TRBV5-1|TRBJ2-7
CASRLRERYEQYF
>TRBV12-3/TRBV12-4|TRBJ2-5
CASSLLGPGTQYF
>TRBV12-3/TRBV12-4|TRBJ2-3
CASSLAAPHTDTQYF
>TRBV6-5|TRBJ2-5
CASSYVRQETQYF
>TRBV12-3/TRBV12-4|TRBJ2-7
CASSRGSEQYF
>TRBV12-3/TRBV12-4|TRBJ2-2
CASSSNRGQVGELFF
>TRBV6-1|TRBJ2-1
CASSPDAYSYNEQFF
>TRBV5-5|TRBJ2-1
CASSLAGLVSHEQFF
>TRBV7-8|TRBJ1-6
CASSGRGLSYNSPLHF
>TRBV4-3|TRBJ2-2
CASSQDLAWRAGELFF
>TRBV12-3/TRBV12-4|TRBJ2-3
CASSYPGRGDTQYF
>TRBV12-3/TRBV12-4|TRBJ2-2
CASKSGANTGELFF
>TRBV12-3/TRBV12-4|TRBJ2-7
CASREAGSSYEQYF
>TRBV7-2|TRBJ2-7
CASSSSRELRWQYF
>TRBV5-1|TRBJ1-2
CASRLGQTYGYTF
>TRBV12-3/TRBV12-4|TRBJ2-5
CASSWLGETQYF
>TRBV5-6|TRBJ2-1
CASSSTRGGGNEQFF
>TRBV20-1|TRBJ2-3
CSASYRVTDTQYF
>TRBV7-2|TRBJ1-2
CASSFSAGSLNYGYTF